This T cell receptor beta chain was sequenced for a study of radiotherapy plus CTLA-4 blockade in lung cancer. The repertoire was sequenced with immunoSEQ multiplex PCR; TCRdb's copy has only in-frame clones and lacks some. Found here are approximately 78,000 clones, roughly 80% of them singletons; the top ten hold 7.1%. This CDR3 is 12 amino acids long. Trimming cost V 0 bases and J 8 bases, with 7 bases left between them. Germline values: CDR1 GTSNPN, CDR2 SVGIG (reference sequence). This clone was recorded once. The sample here was peripheral blood, taken from a patient treated with radiotherapy plus ipilimumab. This sequence originates from a human donor with non-small cell lung cancer who had a complete response to radiotherapy plus ipilimumab. This chain links TRBV30 with TRBJ1-4; no reliable D call. For the CDR3, the DNA is TGTGCCTGGAGTGTACAAAGCGAAAAACTGTTTTTT. Protein sequence: CAWSVQSEKLFF.